The T cell receptor beta chain described here comes from a study of shared clonotypes between healthy human individuals. The CDR3 consists of 13 residues. Germline lookup yields CDR1 MNHNS and CDR2 SASEGT. V lost 8 bases to trimming and J lost 2 bases; unmatched junction nucleotides: 3. The assay was immunoSEQ multiplex PCR, and TCRdb's table has in-frame clones only and misses some. The sample yields more than 900,000 clones, roughly 74% seen once. The clonotype comes from a man younger than 30 in good health. Some clones in this sample may be carry-over from other donors' samples. Sequenced material: memory CD4+ T cells from PBMCs. As for subset: CD45RA-negative fraction. V usage is TRBV6-1 and J usage is TRBJ1-5; TRBD1 matches 7 bases. CDR3 loop: CASRQGGNQPQHF. CDR3 sequence (DNA): TGTGCCAGCCGACAGGGTGGCAATCAGCCCCAGCATTTT.